The 27 T cell receptor beta chains reported below all come from one sample, sequenced in a study of blood T cell repertoires in COVID-19 (TCRdb year 2020). Receptor libraries were prepared by the immunoSEQ multiplex PCR assay. In TCRdb, the immuneACCESS table is reduced to in-frame sequences with V and J assigned. These tables do not hold every clone; where another copy was compared, an unresolved V gene accounts for under half, and the others remain unexplained. The sample profile shows under 100,000 clones; over 70% of them were found once. Jointly, the top ten make up nearly 25% of the sample. Material: peripheral blood. Source of these receptors: a man older than 75 with active or convalescent COVID-19.

This clone was recorded a few times. The gene calls are TRBV3-1 (or the pseudogene TRBV3-2) and TRBJ1-5; D is uncertain. The CDR3 contains 13 residues. Trimming removed 4 bases from V and 7 bases from J, with 11 bases in between. Germline CDR1 reads LGHDT; CDR2 reads YNNKEL (reference sequence). The CDR3 nucleotides are TGTGCCAGCAGCCTCCTAGGAGGGCAGCCCCAGCATTTT. Residues: CASSLLGGQPQHF.

The V call is TRBV19, the J call TRBJ1-4, with 8 bases identical to TRBD1. The junction had 8 bases not matched to a gene; V was cut back by 3 bases and J by 8 bases. The CDR3 spans 15 residues. Looked up from germline, CDR1 is LNHDA and CDR2 is SQIVND (reference sequence). The CDR3, as DNA: TGTGCCAGTAGTATGAGGGGGACAGGTGGGGAAAAACTGTTTTTT. Its protein product is CASSMRGTGGEKLFF.

The rearrangement links TRBV7-3 to TRBJ1-2; D call uncertain. The CDR3 spans 15 residues. Looked up from germline, CDR1 is SGHTA and CDR2 is FQGTGA. The germline V and J ends were trimmed by 4 bases and 0 bases, with 12 bases remaining between them. CDR3 protein: CASSSVAETNYGYTF. The DNA of the CDR3 is TGTGCCAGCAGCTCGGTGGCGGAAACTAACTATGGCTACACCTTC.

This clone turned up a few times. J is TRBJ1-1 and V is TRBV19; TRBD1 is a possible D gene (5 bases). This CDR3 has 15 amino acids. Per the germline V gene, CDR1 is LNHDA and CDR2 is SQIVND (reference sequence). The V and J ends lost 1 base and 1 base respectively, with 10 bases between them. CDR3: CASSIGGTKNTEAFF. The DNA of the CDR3 is TGTGCCAGTAGTATAGGGGGCACTAAGAACACTGAAGCTTTCTTT.

This chain connects TRBV19 to TRBJ1-1; 7 bases line up with TRBD1. Germline-derived CDR1 and CDR2 are LNHDA and SQIVND (reference sequence). J lost 7 bases, V lost 5 bases, and 7 bases had no gene match. The CDR3 runs to 13 residues. The CDR3 here is CASSYRTGDEAFF. CDR3 nucleotide sequence: TGTGCCAGTAGTTATAGGACAGGCGATGAAGCTTTCTTT.

This clone showed up just once. The chain uses TRBV5-1 and TRBJ1-2; 12 bases are shared with TRBD1. Germline trimming cut 4 bases from V and 7 bases from J; bases unmatched to any gene: 14. CDR3 length: 17 amino acids. Looked up from germline, CDR1 is SGHRS and CDR2 is YFSETQ. CDR3 sequence (DNA): TGCGCCAGCAGCCGAGGTGGGACAGGGGGCTCCCAGGGTGGCTACACCTTC. It translates to CASSRGGTGGSQGGYTF.

The V call is TRBV18, the J call TRBJ1-1; D is undetermined. CDR1 is KGHSH and CDR2 is LQKENI in the germline V gene. Between the trimmed V and J ends, which lost 2 bases and 5 bases, there was a span of 9 bases. The CDR3 extends over 13 amino acids. CDR3 DNA sequence: TGTGCCAGCTCACCAGGGAGCCGGACTGAAGCTTTCTTT. Translating gives CASSPGSRTEAFF.

This chain uses TRBV3-1 (or the pseudogene TRBV3-2) with TRBJ1-2; 7 positions agree with TRBD1. V lost 4 bases to trimming and J lost 6 bases; unmatched junction nucleotides: 14. The length of the CDR3 is 16 residues. The germline CDR1 and CDR2 sequences are LGHDT and YNNKEL (reference sequence). The CDR3 reads CASSLMITRDSNGYTF. The CDR3 nucleotides read TGTGCCAGCAGCCTAATGATCACCCGGGACAGTAATGGCTACACCTTC.

V and J are TRBV7-7 and TRBJ2-2, with TRBD2 matching 8 bases. This CDR3 comprises 15 residues. V lost 5 bases and J lost 2; bases outside the gene matches: 4. CDR1 SSHAT and CDR2 FNYEAQ come from the germline V gene (reference sequence). The CDR3 loop is CASSPTSGNTGELFF. CDR3 nucleotides: TGTGCCAGCAGCCCAACTAGCGGCAACACCGGGGAGCTGTTTTTT. Combining the CDR3 with reference TRBV7-7 and TRBJ2-2 gives the whole variable domain GAGVSQSPRYKVTKRGQDVTLRCDPISSHATLYWYQQALGQGPEFLTYFNYEAQPDKSGLPSDRFSAERPEGSISTLTIQRTEQRDSAMYRCASSPTSGNTGELFFGEGSRLTVL.

The V gene is TRBV11-3, the J gene TRBJ2-1; 10 bases agree with TRBD1. The CDR3 extends over 15 amino acids. CDR1 and CDR2 from the germline V gene are SGHNT and YENEEA. J lost 7 bases, V lost 1 base, and 4 bases had no gene match. The DNA of the CDR3 is TGTGCCAGCAGCTTAGGGGGACAGGGGAGTAATGAGCAGTTCTTC. Protein: CASSLGGQGSNEQFF.

The CDR3 sequence: CASSQGFTGTLSTDTQYF. The CDR3 nucleotides read TGCGCCAGCAGCCAAGGGTTCACAGGGACGTTAAGCACAGATACGCAGTATTTT. The chain employs TRBV4-1 and TRBJ2-3; weak D call: TRBD1 (6 bases). The CDR3 runs to 18 residues. The germline V and J ends were trimmed by 1 base and 0 bases, with 17 bases remaining between them. Germline values: CDR1 MGHRA, CDR2 YSYEKL.

The chain uses TRBV6-1 and TRBJ2-7; 7 bases fit TRBD1. V shed 2 bases, J shed 3 bases, and the junction held 7 bases outside the gene matches. CDR1 MNHNS and CDR2 SASEGT come from the germline V gene. This CDR3 spans 15 amino acids. The CDR3, as DNA: TGTGCCAGCAGTGAATTACCCGGGACAGTCTACGAGCAGTACTTC. It is translated as CASSELPGTVYEQYF.

The chain carries TRBV7-8 and TRBJ2-2; possible D gene TRBD1, 6 bases. This CDR3 is 14 amino acids long. V shed 4 bases and J shed 9 bases, with 15 bases lying between them. Germline V lookup: CDR1 SGHVS, CDR2 FQNEAQ. The CDR3 sequence: CASSSGTRSRELFF. CDR3 coding DNA: TGTGCCAGCAGCTCGGGGACACGGTCGCGGGAGCTGTTTTTT.

This clone was detected once. V is TRBV19 and J is TRBJ1-4; 9 nucleotides line up with TRBD1. The V gene's germline CDR1 is LNHDA and CDR2 SQIVND (reference sequence). Trimming took 1 base from V and 1 from J; bases not matched to a gene: 1. The CDR3 runs 16 residues. CDR3: CASSIAGQGTNEKLFF. CDR3 nucleotides: TGTGCCAGTAGTATAGCGGGACAGGGAACTAATGAAAAACTGTTTTTT.

The chain recombines TRBV9 with TRBJ2-3; D may be TRBD1 (6 bases). The length of the CDR3 is 17 residues. Germline V gene lookup returns CDR1 SGDLS and CDR2 YYNGEE. Trimming removed 0 bases at V and 6 bases at J, with 20 bases between. The CDR3 sequence is CASSVGTQGFFRDTQYF. CDR3 sequence (DNA): TGTGCCAGCAGCGTAGGAACACAGGGCTTTTTTCGGGATACGCAGTATTTT.

The gene calls are TRBV7-3 and TRBJ2-5, with TRBD1 identical over 8 bases. From germline, CDR1 is SGHTA and CDR2 FQGTGA. The V segment lost 5 bases and the J segment 5 bases; nucleotides outside the gene matches: 4. CDR3 length: 13 residues. CDR3 bases: TGTGCCAGCAGCCTGGGGACAGGCGAGACCCAGTACTTC. Amino acids: CASSLGTGETQYF.

V and J are TRBV9 and TRBJ2-3; D unclear. The CDR3 contains 15 residues. Germline loops: CDR1 SGDLS, CDR2 YYNGEE. V was clipped by 0 bases and J by 2 bases, with 10 bases between them. The CDR3 loop reads CASSVASVVTDTQYF. As DNA, the CDR3 is TGTGCCAGCAGCGTAGCTTCGGTCGTCACAGATACGCAGTATTTT.

V usage is TRBV5-1 and J usage is TRBJ1-3; TRBD1 matches 7 bases. V shed 4 bases, J shed 2 bases, and the junction held 3 bases outside the gene matches. CDR3 length equals 14 residues. Germline V lookup: CDR1 SGHRS, CDR2 YFSETQ. CDR3 DNA: TGCGCCAGCAGCCAACAGGGGACTGGAAACACCATATATTTT. This gives the protein CASSQQGTGNTIYF.

The chain combines TRBV12-3 or TRBV12-4 with TRBJ1-2; no definite D call. Trimming removed 8 bases from V and 8 bases from J, with 12 bases in between. The CDR3 totals 11 residues. CDR3 in DNA: TGTGCCAGCCGATTGACTAAAGGCTACACCTTC. Translation gives CASRLTKGYTF.

As regards this clone: The junction departs from germline at one end; a sequencing error may be responsible. This chain connects TRBV5-1 to TRBJ2-1; 15 nucleotides agree with TRBD2. The CDR3 runs 17 residues. Germline CDR1 and CDR2: SGHRS and YFSETQ. This CDR3 reads CASSLGLAGGLYNEQFF. DNA of the CDR3: TGCGCCAGCAGTTTGGGACTAGCGGGGGGTCTATACAATGAGCAGTTCTTC.

CDR3: CASSIWRPEPPLHF. CDR3 nucleotide sequence: TGTGCCAGTAGTATTTGGCGGCCGGAGCCACCCCTCCACTTT. This chain links TRBV19 with TRBJ1-6; D gene ambiguous. The CDR3 runs 14 residues. Germline V gives CDR1 LNHDA, CDR2 SQIVND (reference sequence). V was cut by 3 bases and J by 11 bases, with 14 bases left in between.

This clone was counted between two and nine times. The chain is built from TRBV12-3 or TRBV12-4 and TRBJ1-5; the D gene is possibly TRBD1 (6 bases). This CDR3 has 13 residues. Trimming cost V 7 bases and J 5 bases, with 12 bases left between them. The CDR3 loop reads CASKQGLDQPQHF. In nucleotides, the CDR3 is TGTGCCAGCAAACAGGGTCTGGATCAGCCCCAGCATTTT.

The V call is TRBV5-6, the J call TRBJ1-2, with TRBD1 identical over 11 bases. CDR3 size: 15 residues. V shed 4 bases and J 3 bases; nucleotides not matched to a gene: 5. In germline, CDR1 is SGHDT, CDR2 YYEEEE. The CDR3 DNA sequence: TGTGCCAGCAGCCCCGGGGGACAGGGGGACTATGGCTACACCTTC. Translating gives CASSPGGQGDYGYTF.

The V and J genes are TRBV28 and TRBJ1-2; the D gene is possibly TRBD1 (6 bases). Germline lookup yields CDR1 MDHEN and CDR2 SYDVKM. The CDR3 extends over 18 amino acids. V lost 5 bases and J lost 2, with 24 bases in between. For the CDR3, the DNA is TGTGCCAGCAGTACGATCCGGGACAACACCCAGGGGAACTATGGCTACACCTTC. As protein: CASSTIRDNTQGNYGYTF.

This clone was counted a few times. CDR3 sequence reads: CASRDKRGARGEQFF. The CDR3 DNA reads as TGTGCCAGCAGGGATAAGCGGGGGGCCCGGGGTGAGCAGTTCTTC. The rearrangement links TRBV7-2 to TRBJ2-1, with 9 positions matching TRBD2. The V gene's germline CDR1 is SGHTA and CDR2 FQGNSA. V trimming: 6 bases; J trimming: 9 bases; junction bases outside the gene matches: 12. This CDR3 spans 15 amino acids.

The chain is built from TRBV5-5 and TRBJ1-1; maybe TRBD1 (6 bases). Germline values: CDR1 SGHKS, CDR2 YYEKEE (reference sequence). The CDR3 has 16 amino acids. Trimming removed 0 bases at V and 0 bases at J, with 12 bases between. CDR3 in DNA: TGTGCCAGCAGCTTGGGGCTACAGGGTGTGAACACTGAAGCTTTCTTT. Amino acids: CASSLGLQGVNTEAFF. Variable domain in full (rest from reference TRBV5-5 and TRBJ1-1): DAGVTQSPTHLIKTRGQQVTLRCSPISGHKSVSWYQQVLGQGPQFIFQYYEKEERGRGNFPDRFSARQFPNYSSELNVNALLLGDSALYLCASSLGLQGVNTEAFFGQGTRLTVV.

V gene TRBV7-3 combines with J gene TRBJ1-2, with TRBD1 as a possible D gene (6 bases). The CDR3 loop spans 15 amino acids. Trimming took off 5 bases at V and 4 bases at J, with 17 bases between the two ends. CDR1 SGHTA and CDR2 FQGTGA come from the germline V gene. In DNA form, the CDR3 reads TGTGCCAGCAGCCCCAGAGGGGGGGATGGCTATGGCTACACCTTC. Its protein product is CASSPRGGDGYGYTF.